This TCR beta chain was documented in a study of identical twins. The sample holds a few counts of this clonotype. Germline-derived CDR1 and CDR2 are SGHRS and YFSETQ. The CDR3 runs to 14 residues. V was clipped by 4 bases and J by 11 bases; unmatched bases: 9. Via MiXCR, TCRdb re-called the 5' RACE reads, giving one row per CDR3 protein. The profile covers about 920,000 distinct CDR3 sequences, with more than 9% appearing a single time and about 1.5% taken by the ten largest. These sequences were also reported in another study, on yellow fever vaccine responses in identical twins.

Sequenced material: PBMCs. The rearrangement uses TRBV5-1 and TRBJ1-6; TRBD1 matches at 7 bases. This receptor was obtained from a woman aged 18-35 years in good health. The CDR3 region has the DNA TGCGCCAGCAGCCCGTTGACAGGGTCCGCACCCCTCCACTTT. This codes for CASSPLTGSAPLHF.